The sequence of this T cell receptor beta chain was determined in a study of blood T cell repertoires in COVID-19. The overall study: Acute and convalescent COVID-19 samples came from the United States, Italy and Spain. In each case, the material was cDNA or gDNA derived from T cells, B-cell-depleted T cells, or PBMCs.

This CDR3 has 17 residues. Germline CDR1 is SEHNR and CDR2 is FQNEAQ (reference sequence). J was trimmed by 5 bases and V by 0 bases; bases with no gene match: 6. As concerns this clone: The same CDR3 also results from other DNA sequences found in this sample.

Sequencing was performed with immunoSEQ multiplex PCR; in TCRdb, only in-frame clones are kept and a portion is missing. Among approximately 110,000 clones listed, more than 80% were seen once. The sequencing input was peripheral blood. V and J are TRBV7-9 and TRBJ2-5; 13 bases are shared with TRBD2. The sequence derives from a woman aged 80 or over with COVID-19, enrolled during active disease. Written as DNA, the CDR3 is TGTGCCAGCAGCTTAGCGACACTAGCGGGAGGGGGCGAGACCCAGTACTTC. This translates into CASSLATLAGGGETQYF.